What follows describes a single TCR beta chain. Antigen unknown. Naive CD8 cells lacked CD45RO and underwent positive selection for CCR7, leaving out terminally differentiated effector memory CD45RA+ cells. The sample comes from a study of shared clonotypes between healthy human individuals. Whole-study findings and limits: Donor scarcity curtailed the genetic and exposure-history diversity represented herein.

Trimming removed 0 bases from V and 0 bases from J, with 9 bases in between. The CDR3 runs to 16 residues. Germline V gives CDR1 KGHSH, CDR2 LQKENI. Measured with immunoSEQ multiplex PCR; TCRdb has only the in-frame clones, and not every one. The top ten clones hold 0.3% of a sample with 630,000 or so clones, 95% to 98% of them seen once. Specimen: naive CD8+ T cells sorted from blood. The rearrangement uses TRBV18 and TRBJ2-1; a possible D gene is TRBD2 (6 bases). This receptor was identified in a man aged 25 to 40 in good health. Here the CDR3 reads CASSPPEGSSYNEQFF. CDR3 coding DNA: TGTGCCAGCTCACCACCGGAGGGGAGCTCCTACAATGAGCAGTTCTTC.